Following are 9 T cell receptor beta chains from one sample sequenced in a study of blood T cells in healthy people across ages. Using a J-beta primer mix together with a sample-barcoded 5' primer, a second PCR was run for roughly 6 to 11 cycles. TCRdb re-called the 5' RACE reads with MiXCR, one entry per CDR3 protein. The sample lists 1.5 million to 1.9 million distinct CDR3 sequences; approximately 43% were seen once. Sequences were obtained from blood. These receptors were collected from a woman between 18 and 30 years old in good health.

The CDR3 DNA follows: TGCAGCGTTTGGGACTACAATGAGCAGTTCTTC. It codes for CSVWDYNEQFF. This chain uses TRBV29-1 with TRBJ2-1; D remains ambiguous. Germline lookup yields CDR1 SQVTM and CDR2 ANQGSEA. The CDR3 length is 11 residues. V dropped 5 bases and J dropped 3 bases, with 5 bases sitting between them.

The J gene is TRBJ2-1, the V gene TRBV10-2; D may be TRBD2 (6 bases). CDR1 WSHSY and CDR2 SAAADI come from the germline V gene. The CDR3 spans 15 residues. Trimming removed 3 bases from V and 8 bases from J, with 17 bases in between. The CDR3 loop is CASSDTSTGFDEQFF. For the CDR3, the DNA is TGCGCCAGCAGTGATACTAGCACCGGCTTCGATGAGCAGTTCTTC.

The chain recombines TRBV20-1 with TRBJ2-3, with TRBD1 as a possible D gene (5 bases). Germline assignment: CDR1 DFQATT and CDR2 SNEGSKA (reference sequence). CDR3 length: 12 residues. V lost 6 bases to trimming and J lost 11 bases, with 18 bases between them. The CDR3 here is CSAGSDSFMQYF. The CDR3 DNA follows: TGCAGTGCGGGATCTGACAGTTTTATGCAGTATTTT.

The chain links TRBV20-1 to TRBJ2-5, with D perhaps TRBD2 (5 bases). The CDR3 length is 13 residues. Trimming took off 3 bases at V and 4 bases at J, with 12 bases between the two ends. The germline V gene encodes CDR1 DFQATT and CDR2 SNEGSKA (reference sequence). This CDR3 reads CSARPVAGETQYF. CDR3 nucleotides: TGCAGTGCTAGGCCGGTGGCGGGAGAGACCCAGTACTTC.

This clonotype was recorded at least ten times. The chain uses TRBV2 and TRBJ2-7, with D possibly TRBD1 on 6 matching bases. The germline gives CDR1 SNHLY, CDR2 FYNNEI. This CDR3 has 13 amino acids. Trimming pared 2 bases from V and 6 bases from J, leaving 11 bases between. This chain's CDR3 is CASSEQGLSEQYF. The CDR3 DNA is TGTGCCAGCAGTGAACAGGGGCTTAGCGAGCAGTACTTC.

This clonotype occurred a few times. This chain links TRBV20-1 with TRBJ2-1; D is perhaps TRBD2 (6 bases). From germline, CDR1 is DFQATT and CDR2 SNEGSKA (reference sequence). CDR3 size: 14 residues. The germline V and J ends were trimmed by 2 bases and 1 base, with 9 bases remaining between them. CDR3: CSARTAGSYNEQFF. In DNA, the CDR3 is TGCAGTGCTAGAACGGCGGGGTCCTACAATGAGCAGTTCTTC.

The V call is TRBV7-2, the J call TRBJ1-4; 7 bases align to TRBD1. V lost 5 bases and J lost 0; bases outside the gene matches: 6. The CDR3 consists of 16 residues. Germline CDR1 SGHTA, CDR2 FQGNSA. Here the CDR3 DNA reads TGTGCCAGCAGCCCGGACAGGCTTGCAACTAATGAAAAACTGTTTTTT. Its protein product is CASSPDRLATNEKLFF.

The rearrangement joins TRBV20-1 to TRBJ2-3; D is undetermined. The CDR3 spans 12 residues. Per germline, CDR1 DFQATT and CDR2 SNEGSKA (reference sequence). Trimming took off 1 base at V and 5 bases at J, with 7 bases between the two ends. DNA of the CDR3: TGCAGTGCTAGAGGGATGGTAGATACGCAGTATTTT. Translating it yields CSARGMVDTQYF.

V and J are TRBV18 and TRBJ2-2, with 9 bases lining up with TRBD1. The trim removed 2 bases at V and 0 bases at J, leaving 1 base unmatched. In germline, CDR1 is KGHSH, CDR2 LQKENI. This CDR3 contains 16 residues. The CDR3 here is CASSPGDRANTGELFF. The CDR3 DNA is TGTGCCAGCTCACCAGGGGACAGGGCGAACACCGGGGAGCTGTTTTTT.